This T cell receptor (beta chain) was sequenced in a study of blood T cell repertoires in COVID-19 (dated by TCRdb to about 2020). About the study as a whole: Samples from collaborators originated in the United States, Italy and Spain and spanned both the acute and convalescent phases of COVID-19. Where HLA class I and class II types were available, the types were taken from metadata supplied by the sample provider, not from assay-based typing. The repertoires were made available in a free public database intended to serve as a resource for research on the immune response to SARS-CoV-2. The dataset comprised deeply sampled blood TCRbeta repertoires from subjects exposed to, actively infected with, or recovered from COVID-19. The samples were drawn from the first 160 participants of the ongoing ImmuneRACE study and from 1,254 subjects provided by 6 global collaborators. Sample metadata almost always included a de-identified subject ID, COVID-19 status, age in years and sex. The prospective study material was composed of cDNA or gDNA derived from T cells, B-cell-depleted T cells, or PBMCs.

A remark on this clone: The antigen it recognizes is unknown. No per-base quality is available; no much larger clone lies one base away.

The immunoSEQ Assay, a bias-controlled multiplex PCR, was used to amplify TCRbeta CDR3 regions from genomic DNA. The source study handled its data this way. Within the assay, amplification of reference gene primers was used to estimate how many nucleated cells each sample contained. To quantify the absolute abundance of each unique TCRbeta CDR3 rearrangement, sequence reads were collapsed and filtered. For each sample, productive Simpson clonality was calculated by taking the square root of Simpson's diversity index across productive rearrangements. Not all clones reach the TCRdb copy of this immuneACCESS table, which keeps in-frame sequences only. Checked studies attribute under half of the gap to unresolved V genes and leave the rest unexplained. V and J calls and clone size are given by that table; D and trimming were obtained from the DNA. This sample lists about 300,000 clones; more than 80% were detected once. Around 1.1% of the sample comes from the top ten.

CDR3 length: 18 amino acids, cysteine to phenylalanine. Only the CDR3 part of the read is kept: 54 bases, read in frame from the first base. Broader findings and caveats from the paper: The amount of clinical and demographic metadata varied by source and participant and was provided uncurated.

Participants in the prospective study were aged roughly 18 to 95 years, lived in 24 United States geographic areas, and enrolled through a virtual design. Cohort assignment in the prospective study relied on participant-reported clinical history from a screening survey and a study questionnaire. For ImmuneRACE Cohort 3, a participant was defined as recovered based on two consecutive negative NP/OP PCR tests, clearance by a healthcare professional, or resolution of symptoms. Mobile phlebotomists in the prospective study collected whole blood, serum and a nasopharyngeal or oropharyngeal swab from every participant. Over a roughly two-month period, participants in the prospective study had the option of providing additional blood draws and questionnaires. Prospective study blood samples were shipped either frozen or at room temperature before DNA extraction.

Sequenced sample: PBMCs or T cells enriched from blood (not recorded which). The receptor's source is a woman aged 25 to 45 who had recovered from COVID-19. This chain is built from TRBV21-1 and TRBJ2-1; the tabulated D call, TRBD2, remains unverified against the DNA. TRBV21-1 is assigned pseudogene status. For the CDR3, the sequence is CASSKTPGPRTSYNEQFF. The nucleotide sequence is TGTGCCAGCAGCAAGACTCCTGGCCCTAGAACCTCCTACAATGAGCAGTTCTTC.